This TCR beta chain is from a study of blood T cell repertoires in COVID-19. About the research overall: Samples representing acute and convalescent COVID-19 were sourced from the United States, Italy and Spain.

The table came from immunoSEQ multiplex PCR; TCRdb's copy has only in-frame clones and leaves some out. This sample has under 250,000 clones, with 70% to 85% found just once. Cohort 3 donors counted as recovered after two negative PCRs, clearance, or resolved symptoms. The germline V and J ends were trimmed by 2 bases and 1 base, with 12 bases remaining between them. The CDR3 is 15 amino acids. Germline-derived CDR1 and CDR2 are SGHRS and YFSETQ. This clonotype originated in a woman aged 60-75 years who had recovered from COVID-19. The chain recombines TRBV5-1 with TRBJ1-1; a weak D match, TRBD1 (5 bases). Sequencing was done on a sample of PBMCs or T cells enriched from blood (not recorded which). CDR3 in DNA: TGCGCCAGCAGCTTAAATCAGGGTCGGAACACTGAAGCTTTCTTT. Amino acid sequence: CASSLNQGRNTEAFF.